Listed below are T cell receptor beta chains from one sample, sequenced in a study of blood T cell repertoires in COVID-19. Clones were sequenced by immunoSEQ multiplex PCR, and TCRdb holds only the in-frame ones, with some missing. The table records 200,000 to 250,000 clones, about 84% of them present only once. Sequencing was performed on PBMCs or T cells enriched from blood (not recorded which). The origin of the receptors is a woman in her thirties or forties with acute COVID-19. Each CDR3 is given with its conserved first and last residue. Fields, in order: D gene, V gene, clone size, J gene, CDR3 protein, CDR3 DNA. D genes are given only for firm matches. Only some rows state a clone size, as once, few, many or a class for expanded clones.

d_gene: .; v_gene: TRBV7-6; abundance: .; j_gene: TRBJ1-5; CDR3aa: CASSLVRGIQPQHF; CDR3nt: TGTGCCAGCAGCTTAGTAAGGGGGATTCAGCCCCAGCATTTT
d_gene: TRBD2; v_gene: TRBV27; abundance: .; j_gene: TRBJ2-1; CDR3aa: CASSYLLAGGDNEQFF; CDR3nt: TGTGCCAGCAGTTACTTACTAGCGGGGGGAGACAATGAGCAGTTCTTC
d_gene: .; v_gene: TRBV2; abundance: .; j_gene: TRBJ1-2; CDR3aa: CASKRQVVGGYTF; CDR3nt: TGTGCCAGCAAAAGACAGGTTGTAGGCGGCTACACCTTC
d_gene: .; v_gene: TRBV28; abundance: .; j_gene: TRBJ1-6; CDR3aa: CASRKDRVGSPLHF; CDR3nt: TGTGCCAGCAGAAAGGACAGAGTGGGCTCACCCCTCCACTTT
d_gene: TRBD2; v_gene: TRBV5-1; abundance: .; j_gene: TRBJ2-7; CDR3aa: CASSPGTSGRAREQYF; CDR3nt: TGCGCCAGCAGCCCCGGGACTAGCGGGAGGGCGCGCGAGCAGTACTTC
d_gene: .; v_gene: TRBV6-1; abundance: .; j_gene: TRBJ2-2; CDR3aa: CASSAVGQGHTGELFF; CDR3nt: TGTGCCAGCAGTGCTGTCGGGCAGGGGCACACCGGGGAGCTGTTTTTT
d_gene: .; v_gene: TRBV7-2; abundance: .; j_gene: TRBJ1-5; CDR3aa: CASSSGGIYSNQPQHF; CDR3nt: TGTGCCAGCAGCTCCGGGGGAATCTATAGCAATCAGCCCCAGCATTTT
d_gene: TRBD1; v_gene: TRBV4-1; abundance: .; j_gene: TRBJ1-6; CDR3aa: CASSLDRTTNSPLHF; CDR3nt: TGCGCCAGCAGCCTGGACAGGACCACCAATTCACCCCTCCACTTT
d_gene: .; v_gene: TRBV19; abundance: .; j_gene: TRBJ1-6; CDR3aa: CASRLGGDYNSPLHF; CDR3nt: TGTGCCAGTCGCCTGGGGGGGGACTATAATTCACCCCTCCACTTT
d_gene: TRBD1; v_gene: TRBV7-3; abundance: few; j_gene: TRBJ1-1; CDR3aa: CASSLRGRDRGSLGFYTEAFF; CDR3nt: TGTGCCAGCAGCTTAAGGGGCCGGGACAGGGGGTCCCTCGGGTTTTACACTGAAGCTTTCTTT
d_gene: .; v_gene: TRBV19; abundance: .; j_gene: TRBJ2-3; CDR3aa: CASSSGETDTQYF; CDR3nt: TGTGCCAGTAGTAGCGGGGAGACAGATACGCAGTATTTT
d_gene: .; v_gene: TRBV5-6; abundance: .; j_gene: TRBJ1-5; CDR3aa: CASSFRADQPQHF; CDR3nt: TGTGCCAGCAGCTTCAGGGCGGATCAGCCCCAGCATTTT
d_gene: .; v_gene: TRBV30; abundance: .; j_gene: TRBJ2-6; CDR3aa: CASLQGLANVLTF; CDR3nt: TGTGCCAGCCTACAGGGTTTGGCCAACGTCCTGACTTTC
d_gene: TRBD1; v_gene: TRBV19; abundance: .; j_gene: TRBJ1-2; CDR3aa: CASIKNRDRGYGYTF; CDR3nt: TGTGCCAGTATAAAGAACCGGGACAGGGGTTATGGCTACACCTTC
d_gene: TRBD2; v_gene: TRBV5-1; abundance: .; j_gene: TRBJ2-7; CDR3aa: CASSRSGVSDEQYF; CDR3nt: TGCGCCAGCAGCCGCAGCGGGGTATCGGACGAGCAGTACTTC
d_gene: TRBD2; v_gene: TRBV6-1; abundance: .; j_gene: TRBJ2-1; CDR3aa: CASSEIFRGGYNEQFF; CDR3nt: TGTGCCAGCAGTGAAATTTTTCGGGGGGGTTACAATGAGCAGTTCTTC
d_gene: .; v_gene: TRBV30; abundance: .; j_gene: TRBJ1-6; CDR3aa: CAWSVPRGNKSPLHF; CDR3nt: TGTGCCTGGAGTGTACCTAGGGGTAACAAATCACCCCTCCACTTT
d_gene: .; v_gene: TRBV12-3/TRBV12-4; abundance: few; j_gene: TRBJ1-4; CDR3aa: CASGRRGEKLFF; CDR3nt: TGTGCCAGCGGCCGGAGGGGCGAAAAACTGTTTTTT
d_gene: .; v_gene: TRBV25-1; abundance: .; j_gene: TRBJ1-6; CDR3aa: CASSDVPGVSPLHF; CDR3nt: TGTGCCAGCAGTGACGTTCCAGGGGTTTCACCCCTCCACTTT
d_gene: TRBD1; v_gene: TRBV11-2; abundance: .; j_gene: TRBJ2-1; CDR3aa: CASSTPRGPSYNEQFF; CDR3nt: TGTGCCAGCAGTACTCCAAGGGGGCCCTCCTACAATGAGCAGTTCTTC
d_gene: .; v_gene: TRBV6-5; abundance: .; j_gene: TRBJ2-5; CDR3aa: CASQRLQETQYF; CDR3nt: TGTGCCAGCCAGAGACTCCAAGAGACCCAGTACTTC
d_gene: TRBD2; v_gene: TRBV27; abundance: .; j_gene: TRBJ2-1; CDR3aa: CASSSPVAGNEQFF; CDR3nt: TGTGCCAGCAGCTCCCCGGTAGCGGGCAATGAGCAGTTCTTC
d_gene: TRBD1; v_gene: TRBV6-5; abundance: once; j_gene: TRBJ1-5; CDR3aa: CATRTGYSNQPQHF; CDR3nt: TGTGCCACCAGGACAGGGTATAGCAATCAGCCCCAGCATTTT
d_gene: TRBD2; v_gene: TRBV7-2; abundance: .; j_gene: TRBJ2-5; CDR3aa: CASSKTAGGETQYF; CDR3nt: TGTGCCAGCAGCAAGACCGCGGGAGGTGAGACCCAGTACTTC
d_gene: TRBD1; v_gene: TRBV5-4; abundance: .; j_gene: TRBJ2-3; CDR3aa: CASSRRDRGPTDTQYF; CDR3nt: TGTGCCAGCAGCCGCCGGGACAGGGGGCCCACAGATACGCAGTATTTT
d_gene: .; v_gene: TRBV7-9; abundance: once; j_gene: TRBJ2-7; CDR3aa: CASSPQGSSYEQYF; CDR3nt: TGTGCCAGCAGCCCCCAGGGAAGCTCCTACGAGCAGTACTTC